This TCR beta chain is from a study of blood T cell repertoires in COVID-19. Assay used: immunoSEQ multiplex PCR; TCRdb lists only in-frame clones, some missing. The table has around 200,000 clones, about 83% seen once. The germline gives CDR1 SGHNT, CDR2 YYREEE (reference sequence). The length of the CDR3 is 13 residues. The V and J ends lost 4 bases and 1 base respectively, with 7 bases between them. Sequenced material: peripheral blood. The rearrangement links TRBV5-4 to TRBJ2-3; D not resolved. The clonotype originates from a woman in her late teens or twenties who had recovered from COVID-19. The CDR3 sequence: CASSPVGTDTQYF. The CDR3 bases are TGTGCCAGCAGCCCTGTAGGCACAGATACGCAGTATTTT. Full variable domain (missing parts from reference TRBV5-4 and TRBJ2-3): ETGVTQSPTHLIKTRGQQVTLRCSSQSGHNTVSWYQQALGQGPQFIFQYYREEENGRGNFPPRFSGLQFPNYSSELNVNALELDDSALYLCASSPVGTDTQYFGPGTRLTVL.